This TCR beta chain was captured in a study of early T cells in non-severe SARS-CoV-2 infection. TCRdb reprocessed the 5' RACE reads via MiXCR and lists one record per CDR3 protein. This sample carries 59,000 or so distinct CDR3 sequences, approximately 12% of them seen once, and the ten largest clones take approximately 1.4%. In its sample, this clonotype was seen a few times. Germline V gene sequence: CDR1 DFQATT, CDR2 SNEGSKA (reference sequence). CDR3 length equals 16 residues. V lost 6 bases, J lost 5 bases, and 25 bases lay in between. The chain uses TRBV20-1 and TRBJ1-1; tentatively, D is TRBD1 (6 bases). The sample consisted of whole blood, taken at baseline. The source of this sequence is an adult who was a healthcare worker with PCR-confirmed SARS-CoV-2 infection or an uninfected control (not recorded which). The CDR3 nucleotides read TGCAGTGCCCCTAGGGGCAGGGGAGGATGGGGTACTGAAGCTTTCTTT. Its translation: CSAPRGRGGWGTEAFF.